The clone carrying this T cell receptor (beta chain) appeared a single time. The data belong to a study of cytomegalovirus exposure and HLA in healthy donors. The PCR ran on 60 Vbeta and 13 Jbeta primers. Measured with immunoSEQ multiplex PCR; TCRdb has only the in-frame clones, and not every one. The table records 100,000 to 130,000 clones, more than 65% of them present only once. This CDR3 spans 16 amino acids. Germline V lookup: CDR1 SGHTA, CDR2 FQGTGA. V lost 0 bases to trimming and J lost 0 bases; unmatched junction nucleotides: 2. The chain uses TRBV7-3 and TRBJ2-1; TRBD2 aligns across 7 bases. The receptor comes from a male donor in good health and CMV-seronegative. The specimen sequenced was PBMCs. For the CDR3, the DNA is TGTGCCAGCAGCTTAACGGCTAGCGGCTCCTACAATGAGCAGTTCTTC. Amino acid sequence: CASSLTASGSYNEQFF.